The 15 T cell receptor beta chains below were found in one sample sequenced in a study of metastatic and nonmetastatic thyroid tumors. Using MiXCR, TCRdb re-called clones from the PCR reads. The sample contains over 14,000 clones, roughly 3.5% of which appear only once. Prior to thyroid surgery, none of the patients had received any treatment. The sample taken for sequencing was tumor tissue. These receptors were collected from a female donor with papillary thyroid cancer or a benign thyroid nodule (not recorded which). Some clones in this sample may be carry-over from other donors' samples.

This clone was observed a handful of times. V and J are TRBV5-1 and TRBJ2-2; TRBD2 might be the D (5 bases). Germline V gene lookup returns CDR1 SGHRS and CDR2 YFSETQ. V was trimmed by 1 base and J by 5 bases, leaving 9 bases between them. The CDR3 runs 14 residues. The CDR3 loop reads CASSLMAGTGELFF. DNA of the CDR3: TGCGCCAGCAGCTTGATGGCGGGTACCGGGGAGCTGTTTTTT.

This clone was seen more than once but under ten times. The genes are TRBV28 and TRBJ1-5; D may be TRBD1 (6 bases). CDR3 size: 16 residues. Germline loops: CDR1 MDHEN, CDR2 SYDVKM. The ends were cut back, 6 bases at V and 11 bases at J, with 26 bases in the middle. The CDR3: CASSPLTGALNLAQHF. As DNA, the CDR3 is TGTGCCAGCAGCCCCCTCACGGGGGCCCTCAATTTGGCCCAGCATTTT.

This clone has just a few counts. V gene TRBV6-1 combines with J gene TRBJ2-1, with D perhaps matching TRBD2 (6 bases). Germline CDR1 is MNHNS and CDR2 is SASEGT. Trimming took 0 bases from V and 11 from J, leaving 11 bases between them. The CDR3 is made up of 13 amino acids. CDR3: CASSEAAGSQQFF. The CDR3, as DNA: TGTGCCAGCAGTGAAGCGGCGGGGAGTCAGCAGTTCTTC.

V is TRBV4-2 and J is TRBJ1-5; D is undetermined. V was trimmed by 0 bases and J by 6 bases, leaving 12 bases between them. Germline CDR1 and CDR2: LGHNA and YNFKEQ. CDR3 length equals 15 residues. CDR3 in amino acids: CASSQDPLEGQPQHF. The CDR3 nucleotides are TGTGCCAGCAGCCAAGATCCGCTGGAGGGTCAGCCCCAGCATTTT.

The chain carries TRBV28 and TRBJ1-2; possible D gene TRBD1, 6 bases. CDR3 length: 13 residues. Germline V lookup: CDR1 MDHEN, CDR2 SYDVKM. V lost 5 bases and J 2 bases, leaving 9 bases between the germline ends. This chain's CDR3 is CASSEGQNYGYTF. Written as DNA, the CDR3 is TGTGCCAGCAGTGAAGGACAGAACTATGGCTACACCTTC.

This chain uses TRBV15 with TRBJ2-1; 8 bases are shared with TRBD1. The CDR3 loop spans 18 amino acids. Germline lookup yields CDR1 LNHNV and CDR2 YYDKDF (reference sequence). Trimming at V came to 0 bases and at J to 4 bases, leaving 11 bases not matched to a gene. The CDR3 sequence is CATSRDLLGQGRYNEQFF. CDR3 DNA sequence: TGTGCCACCAGCAGAGATCTTCTAGGACAGGGCCGGTACAATGAGCAGTTCTTC.

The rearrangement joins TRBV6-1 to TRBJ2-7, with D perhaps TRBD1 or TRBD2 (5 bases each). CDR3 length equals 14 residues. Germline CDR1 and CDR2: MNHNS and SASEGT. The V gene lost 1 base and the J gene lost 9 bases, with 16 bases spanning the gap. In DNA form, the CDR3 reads TGTGCCAGCAGTGAAGTGGACCAGGGAGTGGTGCAGTACTTC. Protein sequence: CASSEVDQGVVQYF.

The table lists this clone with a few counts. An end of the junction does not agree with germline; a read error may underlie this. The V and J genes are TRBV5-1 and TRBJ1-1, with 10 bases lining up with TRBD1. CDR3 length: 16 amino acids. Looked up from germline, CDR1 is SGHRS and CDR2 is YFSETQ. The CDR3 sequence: CASSLGTGGMNTEASF. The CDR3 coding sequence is TGCGCCAGCAGCTTGGGGACAGGGGGGATGAACACCGAAGCTTCCTTT.

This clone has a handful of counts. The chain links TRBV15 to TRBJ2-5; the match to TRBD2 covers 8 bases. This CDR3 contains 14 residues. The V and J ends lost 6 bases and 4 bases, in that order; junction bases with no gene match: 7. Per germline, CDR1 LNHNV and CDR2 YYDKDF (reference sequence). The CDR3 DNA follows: TGTGCCACCAGTCCGGGGGGGCCCGGAGAGACCCAGTACTTC. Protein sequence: CATSPGGPGETQYF.

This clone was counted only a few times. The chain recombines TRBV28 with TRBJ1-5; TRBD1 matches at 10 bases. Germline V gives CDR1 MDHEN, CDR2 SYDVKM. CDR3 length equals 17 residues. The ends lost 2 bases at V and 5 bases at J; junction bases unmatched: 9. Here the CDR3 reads CASSLARDRGGHQPQHF. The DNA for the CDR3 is TGTGCCAGCAGTTTAGCGAGGGACAGGGGTGGCCATCAGCCCCAGCATTTT. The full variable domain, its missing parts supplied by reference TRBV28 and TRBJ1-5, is DVKVTQSSRYLVKRTGEKVFLECVQDMDHENMFWYRQDPGLGLRLIYFSYDVKMKEKGDIPEGYSVSREKKERFSLILESASTNQTSMYLCASSLARDRGGHQPQHFGDGTRLSIL.

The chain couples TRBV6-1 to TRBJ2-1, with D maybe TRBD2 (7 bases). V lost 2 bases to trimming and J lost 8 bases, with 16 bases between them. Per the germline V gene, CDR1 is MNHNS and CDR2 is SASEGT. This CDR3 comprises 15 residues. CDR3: CASSELGGVLDEQFF. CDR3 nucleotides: TGTGCCAGCAGTGAATTAGGGGGGGTGTTGGATGAGCAGTTCTTC.

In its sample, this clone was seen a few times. In DNA form, the CDR3 reads TGTGCCAGCAGTAAAACAGGGTCCGGGGCCAACGTCCTGACTTTC. It codes for CASSKTGSGANVLTF. This chain uses TRBV6-1 with TRBJ2-6, with D perhaps TRBD1 (6 bases). The CDR3 contains 15 residues. From germline, CDR1 is MNHNS and CDR2 SASEGT. V dropped 5 bases and J dropped 4 bases, with 12 bases sitting between them.

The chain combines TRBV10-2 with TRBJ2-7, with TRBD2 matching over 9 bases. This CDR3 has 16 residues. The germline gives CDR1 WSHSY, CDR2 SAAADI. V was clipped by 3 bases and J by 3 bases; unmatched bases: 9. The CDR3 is CASSDWASGNRYEQYF. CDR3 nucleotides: TGCGCCAGCAGTGATTGGGCTAGCGGGAATCGCTACGAGCAGTACTTC.

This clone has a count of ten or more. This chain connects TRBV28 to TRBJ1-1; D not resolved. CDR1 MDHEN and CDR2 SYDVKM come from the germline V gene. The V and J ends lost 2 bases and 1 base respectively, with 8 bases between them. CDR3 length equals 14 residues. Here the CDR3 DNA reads TGTGCCAGCAGTTTAGTTCAGAAGAACACTGAAGCTTTCTTT. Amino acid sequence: CASSLVQKNTEAFF.

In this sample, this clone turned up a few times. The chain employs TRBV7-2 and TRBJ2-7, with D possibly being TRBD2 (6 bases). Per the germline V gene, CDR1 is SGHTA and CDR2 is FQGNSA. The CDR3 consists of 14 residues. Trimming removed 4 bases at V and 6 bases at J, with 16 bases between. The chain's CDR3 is CASSYGGGLTEQYF. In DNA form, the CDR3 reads TGTGCCAGCAGCTACGGTGGAGGGCTGACCGAGCAGTACTTC.